Following are 26 T cell receptor beta chains from one sample sequenced in a study of shared clonotypes between healthy human individuals. Profiled with immunoSEQ multiplex PCR; TCRdb holds only in-frame clones, not every one. This table has some 790,000 clones, roughly 72% appearing once. The specimen was memory CD4+ T cells sorted from blood. As for subset: CD45RA-negative fraction. These receptors were obtained from a woman aged 25 to 39 in good health.

The chain joins TRBV6-1 to TRBJ2-1; 8 nucleotides agree with TRBD1. Germline CDR1 reads MNHNS; CDR2 reads SASEGT. Unmatched junction bases numbered 12, after V lost 6 bases and J lost 8 bases. The CDR3 consists of 15 residues. The CDR3 coding sequence is TGTGCCAGCAGGGGGTTGACAGGGGCTAGCGATGAGCAGTTCTTC. Protein: CASRGLTGASDEQFF.

The chain joins TRBV28 to TRBJ1-2, with D possibly matching TRBD1 (6 bases). Germline lookup yields CDR1 MDHEN and CDR2 SYDVKM. The CDR3 has 13 residues. The V end was cut by 8 bases, the J end by 2 bases, with 12 bases between. The CDR3 coding sequence is TGTGCCAGCGGAGGGGACAACAACTATGGCTACACCTTC. This sequence encodes CASGGDNNYGYTF.

The chain recombines TRBV6-6 with TRBJ1-5; D is unresolved. The ends were cut back, 6 bases at V and 6 bases at J, with 12 bases in the middle. The germline CDR1 and CDR2 sequences are MNHNY and SVGAGI (reference sequence). The CDR3 has 13 amino acids. The CDR3 protein is CASSRGEGQPQHF. The CDR3 DNA reads as TGTGCCAGCAGCCGCGGGGAGGGTCAGCCCCAGCATTTT.

A remark on this clone: Other DNA sequences of this sample code for an identical CDR3. CDR3 amino acids: CASSGSTNTGELFF. The CDR3 DNA reads TGTGCCAGCAGTGGCAGTACGAACACCGGGGAGCTGTTTTTT. V gene TRBV2 combines with J gene TRBJ2-2; D gene uncertain. Trimming removed 4 bases from V and 0 bases from J, with 6 bases in between. Germline V gene data show CDR1 as SNHLY and CDR2 as FYNNEI. This CDR3 has 14 residues.

This rearrangement joins TRBV6-9 to TRBJ1-5, with TRBD1 matching over 8 bases. The CDR3 has 16 amino acids. V shed 4 bases, J shed 3 bases, and the junction held 8 bases outside the gene matches. Germline values: CDR1 MNHGY, CDR2 SVAAGI. In nucleotides, the CDR3 is TGTGCCAGCAGTTTGGGAACAGGGGGTATCAATCAGCCCCAGCATTTT. Translated: CASSLGTGGINQPQHF.

As for this clone: This same CDR3 is encoded by further DNA sequences in the sample. The V and J genes are TRBV28 and TRBJ2-6; maybe TRBD2 (5 bases). This CDR3 contains 15 residues. V lost 1 base to trimming and J lost 1 base, with 5 bases between them. CDR1 and CDR2 from the germline V gene are MDHEN and SYDVKM. The CDR3 region is CASSLSGSGANVLTF. Written as DNA, the CDR3 is TGTGCCAGCAGTTTATCGGGATCTGGGGCCAACGTCCTGACTTTC.

The chain uses TRBV5-1 and TRBJ2-1, with D perhaps matching TRBD2 (5 bases). The CDR3 spans 15 residues. Trimming stripped 2 bases from V and 2 bases from J, with 11 bases between. Germline CDR1 SGHRS, CDR2 YFSETQ. For the CDR3, the DNA is TGCGCCAGCAGCTTTGAGCGGATCACCTACAATGAGCAGTTCTTC. It yields the protein CASSFERITYNEQFF. The complete variable domain, with remaining parts taken from reference TRBV5-1 and TRBJ2-1, reads KAGVTQTPRYLIKTRGQQVTLSCSPISGHRSVSWYQQTPGQGLQFLFEYFSETQRNKGNFPGRFSGRQFSNSRSEMNVSTLELGDSALYLCASSFERITYNEQFFGPGTRLTVL.

V and J are TRBV29-1 and TRBJ1-1; D remains unclear. Trimming removed 6 bases at V and 1 base at J, with 12 bases between. CDR3 length: 13 residues. Germline CDR1 reads SQVTM; CDR2 reads ANQGSEA. CDR3 coding DNA: TGCAGCGTCGGGAGGACCGAGAACACTGAAGCTTTCTTT. Translation: CSVGRTENTEAFF.

The rearrangement links TRBV5-1 to TRBJ2-5; 12 bases are shared with TRBD2. Germline V gives CDR1 SGHRS, CDR2 YFSETQ. There are 16 residues in the CDR3. Trimming removed 1 base from V and 4 bases from J; junction bases left unmatched: 5. The CDR3 is CASSLILAGGRETQYF. The CDR3 region has the DNA TGCGCCAGCAGCTTGATTCTAGCGGGAGGGAGAGAGACCCAGTACTTC. Full variable domain (missing parts from reference TRBV5-1 and TRBJ2-5): KAGVTQTPRYLIKTRGQQVTLSCSPISGHRSVSWYQQTPGQGLQFLFEYFSETQRNKGNFPGRFSGRQFSNSRSEMNVSTLELGDSALYLCASSLILAGGRETQYFGPGTRLLVL.

This chain connects TRBV4-2 to TRBJ1-1; the D is unclear. V lost 2 bases and J lost 7, with 14 bases in between. The length of the CDR3 is 14 residues. CDR1 is LGHNA, CDR2 YNFKEQ, per germline. The CDR3 nucleotides read TGTGCCAGCAGCCAAAGTCGGGTAAATGGTGAAGCTTTCTTT. Encoded protein: CASSQSRVNGEAFF.

The chain links TRBV5-4 to TRBJ2-3; 14 nucleotides match TRBD2. CDR1 SGHNT and CDR2 YYREEE come from the germline V gene (reference sequence). This CDR3 comprises 20 residues. Unmatched junction bases numbered 15, after V lost 3 bases and J lost 3 bases. Written as DNA, the CDR3 is TGTGCCAGCAGCTCGCCGGGACGACTAGCGGGAGGGGGTGGAACAGATACGCAGTATTTT. Translating it yields CASSSPGRLAGGGGTDTQYF.

The genes are TRBV19 and TRBJ2-2; the match to TRBD2 covers 8 bases. V was pared by 10 bases and J by 8 bases, with 9 bases of the junction left unmatched. The length of the CDR3 is 13 residues. Germline V lookup: CDR1 LNHDA, CDR2 SQIVND (reference sequence). CDR3 DNA sequence: TGTGCCACCCGGACTAGCCAGACGGGGGAGCTGTTTTTT. Amino acids: CATRTSQTGELFF.

By sample share, this clone is medium-sized (0.01 to 0.1%). J is TRBJ1-1 and V is TRBV7-6, with D possibly matching TRBD1 (5 bases). The length of the CDR3 is 16 residues. The germline V and J ends were trimmed by 3 bases and 6 bases, with 20 bases remaining between them. Germline CDR1 is SGHVS and CDR2 is FNYEAQ. CDR3 DNA: TGTGCCAGCAGCTTCGTCCTGGGGGAGGGCATCTCTGAAGCTTTCTTT. This gives the protein CASSFVLGEGISEAFF.

The rearrangement links TRBV18 to TRBJ2-7, with 10 bases fitting TRBD2. Trimming at V came to 1 base and at J to 6 bases, leaving 12 bases not matched to a gene. The CDR3 runs 17 residues. The germline CDR1 and CDR2 sequences are KGHSH and LQKENI. The CDR3 region has the DNA TGTGCCAGCTCACCACAAAGCGGGAGGGACCCCTTGGGCGAGCAGTACTTC. It specifies CASSPQSGRDPLGEQYF. Full variable domain (remainder filled in from reference TRBV18 and TRBJ2-7): NAGVMQNPRHLVRRRGQEARLRCSPMKGHSHVYWYRQLPEEGLKFMVYLQKENIIDESGMPKERFSAEFPKEGPSILRIQQVVRGDSAAYFCASSPQSGRDPLGEQYFGPGTRLTVT.

This clone has just a few counts. This chain joins TRBV5-1 and TRBJ2-3; either TRBD1 or TRBD2 may fit D (5 bases each). V lost 4 bases and J lost 4, with 13 bases in between. This CDR3 has 14 residues. The germline gives CDR1 SGHRS, CDR2 YFSETQ. The CDR3 DNA sequence: TGCGCCAGCAGCGAGGGGTATTATTCAGATACGCAGTATTTT. The encoded protein is CASSEGYYSDTQYF.

This clone was picked up one time. As DNA, the CDR3 is TGCGCCAGCACTAGGAGTGGGCCCTACAATGAGCAGTTCTTC. Translated: CASTRSGPYNEQFF. This chain uses TRBV10-2 with TRBJ2-1; no definite D call. Germline CDR1 and CDR2: WSHSY and SAAADI. Between the trimmed V and J ends, which lost 7 bases and 2 bases, there was a span of 12 bases. The CDR3 length is 14 residues.

This sequence joins TRBV10-3 and TRBJ2-3, with D uncertain. Between the trimmed V and J ends, which lost 4 bases and 1 base, there was a span of 9 bases. The CDR3 runs 14 residues. CDR1 and CDR2 (germline): ENHRY, SYGVKD. CDR3 DNA: TGTGCCATCAGTGGCTGGACGGGCACAGATACGCAGTATTTT. As protein: CAISGWTGTDTQYF.

This rearrangement joins TRBV6-6 to TRBJ1-3, with 8 bases identical to TRBD1. The CDR3 covers 15 residues. Germline values: CDR1 MNHNY, CDR2 SVGAGI (reference sequence). Trimming took 5 bases from V and 7 from J; bases not matched to a gene: 10. This chain's CDR3 is CASSGTRQGRNTIYF. CDR3 in DNA: TGTGCCAGCAGTGGTACTAGACAGGGGAGGAACACCATATATTTT.

This sequence joins TRBV6-5 and TRBJ2-7; D perhaps matches TRBD1 (6 bases). CDR1 and CDR2 (germline): MNHEY, SVGAGI. With 6 bases removed from V and 6 bases from J, the gap between germline ends came to 15 bases. The CDR3 covers 13 residues. CDR3 nucleotide sequence: TGTGCCAGCAGCCACGGGGCGGACAGCGAGCAGTACTTC. This translates into CASSHGADSEQYF.

V gene TRBV7-9 combines with J gene TRBJ1-2, with D unclear. Germline assignment: CDR1 SEHNR and CDR2 FQNEAQ (reference sequence). CDR3 length equals 15 residues. Trimming took off 1 base at V and 1 base at J, with 10 bases between the two ends. The CDR3 region is CASSLESGNNYGYTF. CDR3 coding DNA: TGTGCCAGCAGCTTAGAGTCGGGCAATAACTATGGCTACACCTTC. Full variable domain (outside the CDR3, taken from reference TRBV7-9 and TRBJ1-2): DTGVSQNPRHKITKRGQNVTFRCDPISEHNRLYWYRQTLGQGPEFLTYFQNEAQLEKSRLLSDRFSAERPKGSFSTLEIQRTEQGDSAMYLCASSLESGNNYGYTFGSGTRLTVV.

This rearrangement joins TRBV5-1 to TRBJ2-1; the D gene is possibly TRBD2 (6 bases). The V end was cut by 5 bases, the J end by 5 bases, with 14 bases between. This CDR3 comprises 14 residues. Germline assignment: CDR1 SGHRS and CDR2 YFSETQ. CDR3 nucleotide sequence: TGCGCCAGCAGTAAGGAGGGACCGCACAATGAGCAGTTCTTC. It codes for CASSKEGPHNEQFF.

This clone was observed a single time. This sequence joins TRBV28 and TRBJ2-7; unclear D gene. Trimming cost V 9 bases and J 5 bases, with 14 bases left between them. This CDR3 contains 12 residues. Per the germline V gene, CDR1 is MDHEN and CDR2 is SYDVKM. The CDR3 sequence: CASTWSEHEQYF. CDR3 DNA sequence: TGTGCCAGTACATGGTCGGAGCACGAGCAGTACTTC.

The rearrangement uses TRBV5-1 and TRBJ1-2; D is perhaps TRBD1 (6 bases). The germline V gene has CDR1 SGHRS and CDR2 YFSETQ. The CDR3 length is 17 residues. Trimming left V 0 bases short and J 4 bases short, with 19 bases between. The CDR3 here is CASSLAGGQGGVYGYTF. CDR3 nucleotides: TGCGCCAGCAGCTTGGCCGGGGGCCAGGGTGGGGTCTATGGCTACACCTTC.

This clone was counted a single time. The rearrangement links TRBV5-1 to TRBJ2-2; D is possibly TRBD2 (6 bases). Between the trimmed V and J ends, which lost 4 bases and 3 bases, there was a span of 28 bases. CDR1 SGHRS and CDR2 YFSETQ come from the germline V gene. This CDR3 comprises 20 residues. CDR3 sequence: CASSLGGAGLVSPDTGELFF. DNA for the CDR3: TGCGCCAGCAGCCTGGGGGGTGCAGGGTTGGTCTCGCCGGACACCGGGGAGCTGTTTTTT. Full variable domain (missing parts from reference TRBV5-1 and TRBJ2-2): KAGVTQTPRYLIKTRGQQVTLSCSPISGHRSVSWYQQTPGQGLQFLFEYFSETQRNKGNFPGRFSGRQFSNSRSEMNVSTLELGDSALYLCASSLGGAGLVSPDTGELFFGEGSRLTVL.

The chain carries TRBV18 and TRBJ2-1, with 12 positions matching TRBD2. The CDR3 consists of 15 residues. With V trimmed by 4 bases and J by 6 bases, 4 bases remained unmatched. Germline V lookup: CDR1 KGHSH, CDR2 LQKENI. The CDR3 reads CASSLPGLAGNEQFF. DNA of the CDR3: TGTGCCAGCTCACTTCCGGGACTAGCGGGCAATGAGCAGTTCTTC.

The chain links TRBV27 to TRBJ2-7, with D perhaps TRBD2 (6 bases). The CDR3 sequence is 14 residues long. V was trimmed by 7 bases and J by 4 bases, leaving 17 bases between them. Germline V gene sequence: CDR1 MNHEY, CDR2 SMNVEV (reference sequence). CDR3 in DNA: TGTGCCAGCAAACCTCGGGGGAGGCTATACGAGCAGTACTTC. The encoded protein is CASKPRGRLYEQYF.